This TCR beta chain was recorded in a study of blood T cells in healthy people across ages. A second PCR, run for roughly 7 to 12 cycles, used a sample-barcoded 5' primer plus a J-beta primer mix. MiXCR, applied by TCRdb to the 5' RACE reads, yields one record per CDR3 protein. The data contain about 970,000 distinct CDR3 sequences, roughly half of them singletons. The CDR3 is made up of 15 amino acids. CDR1 and CDR2 from the germline V gene are SQVTM and ANQGSEA. Between the trimmed V and J ends, which lost 0 bases and 3 bases, there was a span of 14 bases. V usage is TRBV29-1 and J usage is TRBJ1-1; D is uncertain. Sample: blood. This receptor was taken from an older woman in good health. The CDR3 DNA reads TGCAGCGTTGAAGATCGGGGAATTATGGACACTGAAGCTTTCTTT. Amino acids: CSVEDRGIMDTEAFF.